These 9 T cell receptor beta chains share one sample of origin, sequenced in a study of early T cells in non-severe SARS-CoV-2 infection. TCRdb analysed the 5' RACE reads with MiXCR anew, one entry per CDR3 protein. The sample consists of around 50,000 distinct CDR3 sequences, around 10% of them appearing once. Sequences were obtained from whole blood. The receptors were gathered from an adult who was a healthcare worker with PCR-confirmed SARS-CoV-2 infection or an uninfected control (not recorded which).

The chain joins TRBV29-1 to TRBJ2-7, with D maybe TRBD2 (6 bases). Germline CDR1 and CDR2: SQVTM and ANQGSEA. The CDR3 runs 11 residues. The ends were cut back, 6 bases at V and 5 bases at J, with 11 bases in the middle. CDR3 sequence (DNA): TGCAGCGTGGGATGGGGGGACGAGCAGTACTTC. The encoded protein is CSVGWGDEQYF.

V gene TRBV5-1 combines with J gene TRBJ2-7; D remains ambiguous. The V and J ends lost 3 bases and 11 bases respectively, with 15 bases between them. Germline values: CDR1 SGHRS, CDR2 YFSETQ. The CDR3 sequence is 12 residues long. CDR3 coding DNA: TGCGCCAGCAGCTCCCCTGGCGGAGAAGAGTACTTC. This gives the protein CASSSPGGEEYF. Drawing the rest from reference TRBV5-1 and TRBJ2-7, the complete variable domain is KAGVTQTPRYLIKTRGQQVTLSCSPISGHRSVSWYQQTPGQGLQFLFEYFSETQRNKGNFPGRFSGRQFSNSRSEMNVSTLELGDSALYLCASSSPGGEEYFGPGTRLTVT.

This clonotype has just a few counts. The rearrangement uses TRBV5-1 and TRBJ2-3; 8 bases match TRBD1. Germline V gene sequence: CDR1 SGHRS, CDR2 YFSETQ. The junction had 4 bases not matched to a gene; V was cut back by 5 bases and J by 2 bases. The length of the CDR3 is 14 residues. The CDR3 spells CASSGQGVTDTQYF. DNA of the CDR3: TGCGCCAGCAGTGGACAGGGCGTCACAGATACGCAGTATTTT.

This clonotype appeared once. The chain joins TRBV5-1 to TRBJ2-1, with D uncertain. The CDR3 is 11 amino acids. V lost 2 bases and J 9 bases, leaving 6 bases between the germline ends. Germline assignment: CDR1 SGHRS and CDR2 YFSETQ. The chain's CDR3 is CASSFAAEQFF. The CDR3 DNA reads TGCGCCAGCAGCTTTGCGGCTGAGCAGTTCTTC. Full variable domain (rest looked up from reference TRBV5-1 and TRBJ2-1): KAGVTQTPRYLIKTRGQQVTLSCSPISGHRSVSWYQQTPGQGLQFLFEYFSETQRNKGNFPGRFSGRQFSNSRSEMNVSTLELGDSALYLCASSFAAEQFFGPGTRLTVL.

This clonotype appeared a few times. This chain joins TRBV28 and TRBJ1-3; TRBD1 might be the D (6 bases). Trimming shortened V by 5 bases and J by 9 bases, and 14 bases separated the two germline ends. Germline CDR1 reads MDHEN; CDR2 reads SYDVKM. The CDR3 has 13 amino acids. CDR3 nucleotides: TGTGCCAGCAGTGGGGCGGAGACAGGCACCATATATTTT. It encodes CASSGAETGTIYF. The full variable domain, completed using reference TRBV28 and TRBJ1-3, is DVKVTQSSRYLVKRTGEKVFLECVQDMDHENMFWYRQDPGLGLRLIYFSYDVKMKEKGDIPEGYSVSREKKERFSLILESASTNQTSMYLCASSGAETGTIYFGEGSWLTVV.

This clonotype came up a few times. The rearrangement links TRBV5-1 to TRBJ2-2; no clear D gene. Per germline, CDR1 SGHRS and CDR2 YFSETQ. CDR3 length: 14 residues. V was cut by 7 bases and J by 1 base, with 11 bases left in between. CDR3 nucleotide sequence: TGCGCCAGCCGATTGCAGAGGAACACCGGGGAGCTGTTTTTT. It is translated as CASRLQRNTGELFF.

The gene calls are TRBV20-1 and TRBJ2-3, with 7 bases that match TRBD2. Germline V CDR1 and CDR2: DFQATT, SNEGSKA (reference sequence). The CDR3 has 14 amino acids. After removal of 5 bases from V and 4 bases from J, the junction contained 9 bases not matched to a gene. The CDR3 DNA reads as TGCAGTGCTCTGGGCGGGAGTCAAGCAGATACGCAGTATTTT. Its protein product is CSALGGSQADTQYF.

This clonotype was picked up a small number of times. The CDR3 DNA is TGTGCCAGCAGCACGACAACGATACTTTACAATCAGCCCCAGCATTTT. It specifies CASSTTTILYNQPQHF. The chain uses TRBV28 and TRBJ1-5; no clear D gene. Germline-derived CDR1 and CDR2 are MDHEN and SYDVKM. The CDR3 extends over 16 amino acids. V lost 6 bases and J 3 bases, leaving 18 bases between the germline ends.

This clonotype has at least ten counts. The rearrangement links TRBV10-2 to TRBJ2-1; D remains ambiguous. The CDR3 spans 11 residues. The ends were cut back, 3 bases at V and 3 bases at J, with 0 bases in the middle. CDR1 and CDR2 (germline): WSHSY, SAAADI. The DNA of the CDR3 is TGCGCCAGCAGTGACTACAATGAGCAGTTCTTC. The encoded protein is CASSDYNEQFF.